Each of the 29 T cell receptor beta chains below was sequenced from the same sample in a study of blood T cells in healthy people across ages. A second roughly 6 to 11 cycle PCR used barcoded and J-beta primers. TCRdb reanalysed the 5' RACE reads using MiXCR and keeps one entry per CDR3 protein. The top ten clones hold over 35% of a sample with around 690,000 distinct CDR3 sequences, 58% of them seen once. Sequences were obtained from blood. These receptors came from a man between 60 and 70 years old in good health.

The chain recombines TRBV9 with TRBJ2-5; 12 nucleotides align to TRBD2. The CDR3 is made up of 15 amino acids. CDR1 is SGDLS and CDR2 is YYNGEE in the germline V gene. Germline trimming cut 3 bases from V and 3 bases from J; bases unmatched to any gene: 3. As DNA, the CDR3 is TGTGCCAGCAGCGCCGGACTAGCGGGGAAAGAGACCCAGTACTTC. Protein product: CASSAGLAGKETQYF.

CDR3 in amino acids: CSALKAQDPTNEKLFF. As DNA, the CDR3 is TGCAGTGCGTTAAAGGCACAGGATCCTACTAATGAAAAACTGTTTTTT. The J gene is TRBJ1-4, the V gene TRBV20-1; D possibly corresponds to TRBD1 (5 bases). Germline lookup yields CDR1 DFQATT and CDR2 SNEGSKA (reference sequence). This CDR3 spans 16 amino acids. The V gene lost 6 bases and the J gene lost 2 bases, with 19 bases spanning the gap.

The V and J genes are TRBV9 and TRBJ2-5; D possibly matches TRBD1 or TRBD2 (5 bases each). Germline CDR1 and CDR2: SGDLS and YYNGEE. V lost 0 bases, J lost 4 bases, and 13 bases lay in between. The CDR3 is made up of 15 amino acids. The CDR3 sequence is CASSVGGRDVETQYF. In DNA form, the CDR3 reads TGTGCCAGCAGCGTAGGGGGCAGGGACGTAGAGACCCAGTACTTC. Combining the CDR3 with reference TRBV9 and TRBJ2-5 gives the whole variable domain DSGVTQTPKHLITATGQRVTLRCSPRSGDLSVYWYQQSLDQGLQFLIQYYNGEERAKGNILERFSAQQFPDLHSELNLSSLELGDSALYFCASSVGGRDVETQYFGPGTRLLVL.

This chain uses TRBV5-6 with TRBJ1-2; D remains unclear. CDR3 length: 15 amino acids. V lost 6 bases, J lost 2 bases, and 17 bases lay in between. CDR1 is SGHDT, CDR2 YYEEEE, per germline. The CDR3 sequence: CASKDVSDRNYGYTF. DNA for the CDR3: TGTGCCAGCAAAGATGTCAGCGACCGCAACTATGGCTACACCTTC.

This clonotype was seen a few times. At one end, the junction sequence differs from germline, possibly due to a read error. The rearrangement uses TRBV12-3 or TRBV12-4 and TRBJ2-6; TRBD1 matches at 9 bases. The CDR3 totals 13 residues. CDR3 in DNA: TGCGGGACAGGGAGCTCTGGGGCCAACGTCCTGACTTTC. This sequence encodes CGTGSSGANVLTF.

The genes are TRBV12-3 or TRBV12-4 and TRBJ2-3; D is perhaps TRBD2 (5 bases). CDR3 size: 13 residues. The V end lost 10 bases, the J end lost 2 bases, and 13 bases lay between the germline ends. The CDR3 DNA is TGTGCCACCTTGGGGAGACTCACAGATACGCAGTATTTT. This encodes CATLGRLTDTQYF.

In nucleotides, the CDR3 is TGTGCCAGCAGCTTGGCTCAGAATCAGCCCCAGCATTTT. Protein product: CASSLAQNQPQHF. This chain uses TRBV5-5 with TRBJ1-5; D unresolved. This CDR3 has 13 amino acids. V was trimmed by 0 bases and J by 4 bases, leaving 5 bases between them. Germline assignment: CDR1 SGHKS and CDR2 YYEKEE (reference sequence).

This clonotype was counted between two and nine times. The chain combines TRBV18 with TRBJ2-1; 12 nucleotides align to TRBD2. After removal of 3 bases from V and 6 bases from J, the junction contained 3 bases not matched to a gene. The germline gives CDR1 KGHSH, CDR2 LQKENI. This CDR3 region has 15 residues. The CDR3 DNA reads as TGTGCCAGCTCACCTCCGGGACTAGCGGGCAATGAGCAGTTCTTC. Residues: CASSPPGLAGNEQFF.

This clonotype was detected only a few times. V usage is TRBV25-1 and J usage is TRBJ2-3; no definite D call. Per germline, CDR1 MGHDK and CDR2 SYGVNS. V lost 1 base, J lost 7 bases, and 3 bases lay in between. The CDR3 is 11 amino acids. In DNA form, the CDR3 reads TGTGCCAGCAGTGAATTTTATACGCAGTATTTT. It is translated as CASSEFYTQYF.

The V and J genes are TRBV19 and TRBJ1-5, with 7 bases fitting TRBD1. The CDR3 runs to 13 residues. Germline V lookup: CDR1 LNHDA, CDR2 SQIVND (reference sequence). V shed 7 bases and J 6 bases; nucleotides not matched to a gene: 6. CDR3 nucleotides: TGTGCCAGTAATCAGGGGGTAGGTCAGCCCCAGCATTTT. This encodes CASNQGVGQPQHF.

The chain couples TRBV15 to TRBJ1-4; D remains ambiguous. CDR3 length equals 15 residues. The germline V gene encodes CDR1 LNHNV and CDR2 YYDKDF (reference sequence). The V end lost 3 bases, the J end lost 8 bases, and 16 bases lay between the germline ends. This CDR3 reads CATSSAGSLGEKLFF. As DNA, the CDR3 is TGTGCCACCAGCAGCGCGGGCAGCCTGGGGGAAAAACTGTTTTTT.

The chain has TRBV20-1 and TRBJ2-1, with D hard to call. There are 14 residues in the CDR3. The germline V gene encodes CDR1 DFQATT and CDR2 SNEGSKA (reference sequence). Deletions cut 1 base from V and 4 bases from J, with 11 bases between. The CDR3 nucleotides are TGCAGTGCTAGAGGTATACAAGATTACAATGAGCAGTTCTTC. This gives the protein CSARGIQDYNEQFF.

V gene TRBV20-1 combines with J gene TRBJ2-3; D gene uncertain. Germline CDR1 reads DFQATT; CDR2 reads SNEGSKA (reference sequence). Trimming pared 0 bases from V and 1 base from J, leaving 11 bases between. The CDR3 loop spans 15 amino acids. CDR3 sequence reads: CSARESGLGTDTQYF. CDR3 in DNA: TGCAGTGCTAGAGAATCCGGGCTGGGCACAGATACGCAGTATTTT.

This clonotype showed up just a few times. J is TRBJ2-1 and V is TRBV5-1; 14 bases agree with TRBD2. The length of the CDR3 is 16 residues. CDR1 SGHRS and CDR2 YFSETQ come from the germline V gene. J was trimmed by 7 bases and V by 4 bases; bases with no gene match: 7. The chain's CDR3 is CASSLRLAGGQNEQFF. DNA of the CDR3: TGCGCCAGCAGCCTCCGACTAGCGGGGGGGCAGAATGAGCAGTTCTTC.

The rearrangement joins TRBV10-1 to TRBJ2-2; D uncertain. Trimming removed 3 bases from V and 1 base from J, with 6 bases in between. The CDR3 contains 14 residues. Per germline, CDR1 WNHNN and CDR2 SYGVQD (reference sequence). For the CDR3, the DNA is TGCGCCAGCAGTGACCCCAGGAACACCGGGGAGCTGTTTTTT. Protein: CASSDPRNTGELFF.

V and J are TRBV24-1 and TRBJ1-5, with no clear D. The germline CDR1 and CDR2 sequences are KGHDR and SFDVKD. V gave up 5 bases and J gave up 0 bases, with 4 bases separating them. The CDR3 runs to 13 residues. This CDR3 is CATSVRSNQPQHF. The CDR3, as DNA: TGTGCCACCAGTGTGCGTAGCAATCAGCCCCAGCATTTT.

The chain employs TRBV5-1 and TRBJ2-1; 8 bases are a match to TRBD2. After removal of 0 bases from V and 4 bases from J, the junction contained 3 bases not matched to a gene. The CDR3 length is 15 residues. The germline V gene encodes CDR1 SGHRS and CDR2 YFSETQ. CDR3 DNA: TGCGCCAGCAGCTTGGGAGCGGGGGTGTACAATGAGCAGTTCTTC. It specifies CASSLGAGVYNEQFF. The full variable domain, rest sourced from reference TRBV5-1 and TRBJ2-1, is KAGVTQTPRYLIKTRGQQVTLSCSPISGHRSVSWYQQTPGQGLQFLFEYFSETQRNKGNFPGRFSGRQFSNSRSEMNVSTLELGDSALYLCASSLGAGVYNEQFFGPGTRLTVL.

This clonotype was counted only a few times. The CDR3 nucleotides are TGCAGTGCTAGAGATCGCCAATTGGGCCTCCACTTT. As protein: CSARDRQLGLHF. The V call is TRBV20-1, the J call TRBJ1-6; D gene uncertain. The CDR3 has 12 residues. Looked up from germline, CDR1 is DFQATT and CDR2 is SNEGSKA (reference sequence). Between the trimmed V and J ends, which lost 0 bases and 15 bases, there was a span of 12 bases.

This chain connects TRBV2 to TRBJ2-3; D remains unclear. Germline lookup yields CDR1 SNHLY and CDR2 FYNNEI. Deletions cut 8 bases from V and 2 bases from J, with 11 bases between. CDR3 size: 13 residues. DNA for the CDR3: TGTGCCAGCCTTTCCGAAAACACAGATACGCAGTATTTT. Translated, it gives CASLSENTDTQYF.

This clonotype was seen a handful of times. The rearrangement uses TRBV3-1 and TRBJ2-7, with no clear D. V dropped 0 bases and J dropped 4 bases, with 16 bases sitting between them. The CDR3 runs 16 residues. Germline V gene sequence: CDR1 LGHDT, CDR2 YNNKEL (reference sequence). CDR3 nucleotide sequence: TGTGCCAGCAGCCAAGATCCGGCCGCCGCCACGTACGAGCAGTACTTC. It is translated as CASSQDPAAATYEQYF.

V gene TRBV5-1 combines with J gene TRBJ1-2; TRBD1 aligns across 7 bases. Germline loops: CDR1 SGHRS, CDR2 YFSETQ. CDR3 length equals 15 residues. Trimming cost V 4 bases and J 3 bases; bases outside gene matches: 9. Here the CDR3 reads CASSRPGQEYYGYTF. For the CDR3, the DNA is TGCGCCAGCAGCCGGCCAGGACAGGAGTACTATGGCTACACCTTC.

The CDR3 nucleotides read TGTGCCAGCAGCCATCCGGGGGGCGGGGTGGAGACCCAGTACTTC. Protein: CASSHPGGGVETQYF. V and J are TRBV4-2 and TRBJ2-7, with a tentative D call TRBD2 (7 bases). The J call may be incorrect, as the DNA end agrees better with TRBJ2-5. CDR3 size: 15 residues. Germline V gene sequence: CDR1 LGHNA, CDR2 YNFKEQ.

This chain's CDR3 is CASSLAVTGFYNEQYF. Written as DNA, the CDR3 is TGTGCCAGCAGCTTAGCAGTTACCGGGTTCTACAATGAGCAGTACTTC. The gene calls are TRBV7-9 and TRBJ2-7; D remains unclear. Germline V lookup: CDR1 SEHNR, CDR2 FQNEAQ (reference sequence). The CDR3 contains 16 residues. V lost 0 bases, J lost 7 bases, and 19 bases lay in between.

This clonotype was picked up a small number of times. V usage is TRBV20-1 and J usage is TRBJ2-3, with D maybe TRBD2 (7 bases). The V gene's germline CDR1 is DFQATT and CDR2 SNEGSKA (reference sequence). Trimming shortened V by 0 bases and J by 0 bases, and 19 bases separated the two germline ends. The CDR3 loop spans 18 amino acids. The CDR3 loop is CSARDWGGAGFSTDTQYF. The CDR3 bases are TGCAGTGCTAGAGATTGGGGGGGGGCAGGGTTTAGCACAGATACGCAGTATTTT.

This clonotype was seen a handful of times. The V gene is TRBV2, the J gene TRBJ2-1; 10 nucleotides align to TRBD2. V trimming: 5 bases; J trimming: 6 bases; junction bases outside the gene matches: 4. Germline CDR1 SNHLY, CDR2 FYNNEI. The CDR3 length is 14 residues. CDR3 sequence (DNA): TGTGCCAGCAGTACCAGCGGGGGGGTCAATGAGCAGTTCTTC. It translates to CASSTSGGVNEQFF.

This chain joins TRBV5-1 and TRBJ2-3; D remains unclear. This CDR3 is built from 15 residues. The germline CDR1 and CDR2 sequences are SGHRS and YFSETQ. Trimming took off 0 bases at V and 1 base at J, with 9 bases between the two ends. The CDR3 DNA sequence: TGCGCCAGCAGCTTGGAGTGGGCAGGCACAGATACGCAGTATTTT. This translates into CASSLEWAGTDTQYF.

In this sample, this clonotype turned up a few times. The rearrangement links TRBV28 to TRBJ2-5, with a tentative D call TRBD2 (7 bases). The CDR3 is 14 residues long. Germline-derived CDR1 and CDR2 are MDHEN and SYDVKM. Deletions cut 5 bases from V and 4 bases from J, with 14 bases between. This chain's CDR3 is CASSPLGGLETQYF. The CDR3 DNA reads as TGTGCCAGCAGTCCCTTGGGGGGGCTAGAGACCCAGTACTTC.

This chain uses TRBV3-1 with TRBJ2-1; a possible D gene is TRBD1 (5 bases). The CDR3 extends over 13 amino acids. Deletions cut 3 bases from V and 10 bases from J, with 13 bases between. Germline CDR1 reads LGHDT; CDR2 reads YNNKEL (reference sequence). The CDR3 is CASSQGPPPEQFF. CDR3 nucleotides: TGTGCCAGCAGCCAGGGGCCTCCCCCAGAGCAGTTCTTC.

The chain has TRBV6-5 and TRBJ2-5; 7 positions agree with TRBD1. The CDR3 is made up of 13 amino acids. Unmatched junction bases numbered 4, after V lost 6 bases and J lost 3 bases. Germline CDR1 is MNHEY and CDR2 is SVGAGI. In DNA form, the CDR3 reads TGTGCCAGCAGAGTAGGGACAGAAGAGACCCAGTACTTC. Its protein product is CASRVGTEETQYF.